Listed here are 12 T cell receptor beta chains from one sample, sequenced in a study of blood T cell repertoires in COVID-19 (dated by TCRdb to about 2020). To prepare the library, the immunoSEQ multiplex PCR assay was applied. TCRdb retrieved this table from immuneACCESS and kept in-frame rearrangements only. Not all clones are present; in checked studies, unresolved V genes account for under half, and no reason is known for the remainder. Across this sample there are about 130,000 clones, with roughly 83% seen only once. The biggest ten clones account for about 5% of the sample. Sequenced input: peripheral blood. All receptors come from a human donor in a cohort sampled during active COVID-19.

V and J are TRBV11-3 and TRBJ2-7; D is perhaps TRBD2 (5 bases). The germline gives CDR1 SGHNT, CDR2 YENEEA. The CDR3 consists of 14 residues. Between the trimmed V and J ends, which lost 1 base and 6 bases, there was a span of 13 bases. CDR3 bases: TGTGCCAGCAGCTTAGCGTCTACTAGTCTCGAGCAGTACTTC. The encoded protein is CASSLASTSLEQYF.

This chain joins TRBV7-8 and TRBJ1-1, with D uncertain. V was pared by 11 bases and J by 0 bases, with 13 bases between. CDR1 is SGHVS and CDR2 is FQNEAQ in the germline V gene. The CDR3 has 13 amino acids. The CDR3 is CASRGTMNTEAFF. The DNA of the CDR3 is TGTGCCTCCCGGGGAACTATGAACACTGAAGCTTTCTTT.

J is TRBJ2-2 and V is TRBV6-2 or TRBV6-3; 10 bases fit TRBD2. Germline assignment: CDR1 MNHEY and CDR2 SVGEGT. The length of the CDR3 is 17 residues. V was clipped by 0 bases and J by 6 bases; unmatched bases: 7. As DNA, the CDR3 is TGTGCCAGCAGTTACTCGATTCTAGCGGGAGTTCCCGGGGAGCTGTTTTTT. As protein: CASSYSILAGVPGELFF.

J is TRBJ2-7 and V is TRBV12-3 or TRBV12-4; weak D call: TRBD2 (5 bases). The CDR3 spans 12 residues. V lost 6 bases and J 4 bases, leaving 10 bases between the germline ends. CDR3 sequence reads: CASSPGRYEQYF. DNA for the CDR3: TGTGCCAGCAGCCCGGGAAGGTACGAGCAGTACTTC.

CDR3: CASSQEIEKPQHF. DNA for the CDR3: TGTGCCAGCAGCCAAGAGATTGAGAAACCCCAGCATTTT. This chain connects TRBV4-2 to TRBJ1-5; D gene ambiguous. This CDR3 has 13 amino acids. V was shortened by 0 bases and J by 10 bases, with 10 bases between the two germline ends. CDR1 and CDR2 from the germline V gene are LGHNA and YNFKEQ.

The gene calls are TRBV3-1 (or the pseudogene TRBV3-2) and TRBJ1-2, with D maybe TRBD1 (5 bases). This CDR3 has 17 amino acids. Germline lookup yields CDR1 LGHDT and CDR2 YNNKEL (reference sequence). V was trimmed by 4 bases and J by 0 bases, leaving 18 bases between them. The CDR3 DNA is TGTGCCAGCAGCCCCAACCTCCGGGACTCTGCTAACTATGGCTACACCTTC. It yields the protein CASSPNLRDSANYGYTF.

V and J are TRBV3-1 (or the pseudogene TRBV3-2) and TRBJ2-7; 9 bases line up with TRBD1. Unmatched junction bases numbered 8, after V lost 4 bases and J lost 4 bases. Germline V gene sequence: CDR1 LGHDT, CDR2 YNNKEL (reference sequence). The CDR3 runs 15 residues. The chain's CDR3 is CASSLGTGYLYEQYF. For the CDR3, the DNA is TGTGCCAGCAGCCTTGGGACAGGGTATCTGTACGAGCAGTACTTC.

V usage is TRBV18 and J usage is TRBJ1-3, with 8 bases lining up with TRBD1. CDR3 length: 16 residues. Per germline, CDR1 KGHSH and CDR2 LQKENI. V shed 5 bases, J shed 4 bases, and the junction held 10 bases outside the gene matches. The CDR3 DNA sequence: TGTGCCAGCTCATCCGGTAGGACAGGGAACGGAAACACCATATATTTT. Residues: CASSSGRTGNGNTIYF.

The CDR3 loop is CASTLTRSGAGDGTQYF. The DNA of the CDR3 is TGTGCCAGCACCCTCACGAGATCCGGCGCGGGGGACGGAACGCAGTATTTT. The chain has TRBV7-2 and TRBJ2-3; 7 bases line up with TRBD2. CDR3 size: 17 residues. Unmatched junction bases numbered 22, after V lost 7 bases and J lost 9 bases. Germline V gene lookup returns CDR1 SGHTA and CDR2 FQGNSA.

This chain joins TRBV7-2 and TRBJ2-3; D unresolved. Per germline, CDR1 SGHTA and CDR2 FQGNSA. This CDR3 has 14 residues. Trimming removed 1 base from V and 3 bases from J, with 8 bases in between. The CDR3 reads CASSLGPLTDTQYF. CDR3 DNA: TGTGCCAGCAGCTTAGGGCCCCTTACAGATACGCAGTATTTT.

The V call is TRBV29-1, the J call TRBJ1-6; D gene uncertain. Germline V gene data show CDR1 as SQVTM and CDR2 as ANQGSEA. V lost 6 bases, J lost 6 bases, and 12 bases lay in between. The CDR3 length is 13 residues. In DNA form, the CDR3 reads TGCAGCGTATCCGCCGACATTAATTCACCCCTCCACTTT. Translation gives CSVSADINSPLHF.

This clone was detected once. The J gene is TRBJ1-2, the V gene TRBV19, with 7 bases matching TRBD1. CDR1 is LNHDA and CDR2 is SQIVND in the germline V gene (reference sequence). The CDR3 sequence is 16 residues long. V was clipped by 6 bases and J by 0 bases; unmatched bases: 10. DNA for the CDR3: TGTGCCAGTAGACTCTTAGGGGGACAGTCTAACTATGGCTACACCTTC. Translated, it gives CASRLLGGQSNYGYTF.